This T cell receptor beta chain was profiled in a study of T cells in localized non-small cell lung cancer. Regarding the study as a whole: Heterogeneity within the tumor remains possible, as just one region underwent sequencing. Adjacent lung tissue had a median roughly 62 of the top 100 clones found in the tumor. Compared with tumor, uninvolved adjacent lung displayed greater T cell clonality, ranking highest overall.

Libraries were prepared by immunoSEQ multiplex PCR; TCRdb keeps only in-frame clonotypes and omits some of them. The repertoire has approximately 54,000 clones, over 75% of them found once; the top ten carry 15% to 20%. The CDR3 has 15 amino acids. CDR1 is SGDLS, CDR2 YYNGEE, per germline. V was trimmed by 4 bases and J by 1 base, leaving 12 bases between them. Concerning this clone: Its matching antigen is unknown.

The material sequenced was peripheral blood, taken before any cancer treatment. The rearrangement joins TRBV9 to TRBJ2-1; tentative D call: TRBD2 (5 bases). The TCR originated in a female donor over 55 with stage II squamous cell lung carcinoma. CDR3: CASSPPRDSYNEQFF. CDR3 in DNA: TGTGCCAGCAGCCCGCCCCGGGATTCCTACAATGAGCAGTTCTTC.